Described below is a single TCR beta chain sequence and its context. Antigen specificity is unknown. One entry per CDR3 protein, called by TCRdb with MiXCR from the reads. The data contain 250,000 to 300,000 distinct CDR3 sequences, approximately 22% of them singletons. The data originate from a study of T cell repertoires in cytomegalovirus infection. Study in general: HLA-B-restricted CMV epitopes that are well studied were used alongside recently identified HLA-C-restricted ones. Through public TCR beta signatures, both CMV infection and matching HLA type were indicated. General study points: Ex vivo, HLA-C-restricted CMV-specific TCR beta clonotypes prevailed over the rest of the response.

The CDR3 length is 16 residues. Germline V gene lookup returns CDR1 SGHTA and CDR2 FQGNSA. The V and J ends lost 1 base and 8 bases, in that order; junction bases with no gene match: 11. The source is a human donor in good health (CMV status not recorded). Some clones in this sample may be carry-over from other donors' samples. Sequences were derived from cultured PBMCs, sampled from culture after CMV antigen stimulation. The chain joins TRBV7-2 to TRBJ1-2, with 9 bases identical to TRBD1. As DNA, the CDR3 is TGTGCCAGCAGCTTAGTCACAGGGGGCTCTGCGAGCGGCTACACCTTC. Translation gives CASSLVTGGSASGYTF.